This TCR beta chain was observed in a study of shared T cell receptors in the human thymus. This clone was picked up one time. Assay: immunoSEQ multiplex PCR; the TCRdb copy retains only in-frame clones and omits some. Found here are roughly 710,000 clones, approximately 83% of them singletons; the top ten hold about 0.011%. The germline CDR1 and CDR2 sequences are SEHNR and FQNEAQ (reference sequence). V dropped 4 bases and J dropped 1 base, with 10 bases sitting between them. CDR3 size: 14 residues. The sample also formed part of further work on human thymus T cells. This second report adds: All donors were healthy Finnish infants who were undergoing corrective surgery to treat congenital heart defects. In corrective heart surgery, resections were taken, and these provided the thymus tissue. Thymic and blood repertoires appeared to carry a bias in their V and J gene usage. What related research reported was that thymic repertoires overlapped highly among unrelated individuals.

V and J are TRBV7-9 and TRBJ1-1; no definite D call. The sample was thymocytes. The clonotype comes from a girl under two years old with a congenital heart defect. The CDR3 spells CASSSLPGNTEAFF. CDR3 nucleotides: TGTGCCAGCAGCTCCTTGCCAGGGAACACTGAAGCTTTCTTT.